One and the same sample provided the 24 T cell receptor beta chains below, sequenced in a study of Ad26.COV2.S vaccination and SARS-CoV-2 variants. Treatment reported: around 19 received Ad26.COV2.S at low or high dose, single or two shots; about 5 received placebo; per-sample allocation not given. Material that was analyzed had been drawn on day 63 after the first vaccine or placebo injection. Data came from immunoSEQ multiplex PCR; TCRdb stores just in-frame clones and leaves some out. The table has approximately 300,000 clones, about 86% seen once. The sequenced sample was peripheral blood, obtained in a trial of Ad26.COV2.S vaccine versus placebo. All receptors come from a person between 18 and 65 years old who received the Ad26.COV2.S COVID-19 vaccine or a placebo.

The chain combines TRBV30 with TRBJ1-5, with D hard to call. This CDR3 contains 14 residues. Deletions cut 1 base from V and 0 bases from J, with 7 bases between. The germline gives CDR1 GTSNPN, CDR2 SVGIG (reference sequence). The CDR3 is CAWSASSSNQPQHF. The CDR3 DNA sequence: TGTGCCTGGAGTGCTAGCAGTAGCAATCAGCCCCAGCATTTT.

The rearrangement links TRBV19 to TRBJ2-1; D possibly corresponds to TRBD2 (5 bases). The V and J ends lost 6 bases and 3 bases respectively, with 15 bases between them. There are 15 residues in the CDR3. The germline V gene has CDR1 LNHDA and CDR2 SQIVND (reference sequence). Here the CDR3 DNA reads TGTGCCAGTAGCAAGGGAGACAAACTCTACAATGAGCAGTTCTTC. Encoded protein: CASSKGDKLYNEQFF.

In the case of this clone: Other DNA sequences of this sample code for an identical CDR3. The chain carries TRBV5-1 and TRBJ1-3; D remains ambiguous. This CDR3 comprises 14 residues. Trimming removed 0 bases from V and 1 base from J, with 5 bases in between. The germline CDR1 and CDR2 sequences are SGHRS and YFSETQ. The CDR3 sequence is CASSLGESGNTIYF. In nucleotides, the CDR3 is TGCGCCAGCAGCTTGGGAGAATCTGGAAACACCATATATTTT.

This clone was seen more than once but under ten times. The gene calls are TRBV4-3 and TRBJ1-2; 7 bases fit TRBD1. With V trimmed by 3 bases and J by 0 bases, 7 bases remained unmatched. The CDR3 contains 16 residues. CDR1 is LGHNA, CDR2 YSLEER, per germline. The CDR3 bases are TGCGCCAGCAGCCAGCAGAGACAGGGAACTAACTATGGCTACACCTTC. Residues: CASSQQRQGTNYGYTF.

This chain connects TRBV5-4 to TRBJ1-3, with 7 bases aligning to TRBD1. Trimming cost V 0 bases and J 0 bases; bases outside gene matches: 6. From germline, CDR1 is SGHNT and CDR2 YYREEE (reference sequence). This CDR3 is 17 amino acids long. This chain's CDR3 is CASSLGPTGLSGNTIYF. The CDR3 DNA follows: TGTGCCAGCAGCTTGGGTCCGACAGGGCTCTCTGGAAACACCATATATTTT. Variable domain in full (rest from reference TRBV5-4 and TRBJ1-3): ETGVTQSPTHLIKTRGQQVTLRCSSQSGHNTVSWYQQALGQGPQFIFQYYREEENGRGNFPPRFSGLQFPNYSSELNVNALELDDSALYLCASSLGPTGLSGNTIYFGEGSWLTVV.

A word on this clone: The germline gene is not matched at one end of the junction; a read error may be the cause. The chain combines TRBV7-7 with TRBJ2-2, with TRBD2 matching over 7 bases. The germline V gene has CDR1 SSHAT and CDR2 FNYEAQ (reference sequence). The CDR3 runs to 15 residues. CDR3 nucleotide sequence: TGTGCTAGCAGCTCCCAGCGGGGCCCAACCGGGGAGCTGTTTTTT. The encoded protein is CASSSQRGPTGELFF.

The gene calls are TRBV27 and TRBJ1-3; D gene ambiguous. With 3 bases removed from V and 2 bases from J, the gap between germline ends came to 5 bases. The germline CDR1 and CDR2 sequences are MNHEY and SMNVEV (reference sequence). CDR3 size: 13 residues. CDR3 in DNA: TGTGCCAGCAGTTTTTCAACTGGAAACACCATATATTTT. Its protein is CASSFSTGNTIYF.

The V call is TRBV9, the J call TRBJ2-5; unclear D gene. The CDR3 has 15 residues. Germline V gene lookup returns CDR1 SGDLS and CDR2 YYNGEE. V was pared by 0 bases and J by 4 bases, with 13 bases between. The CDR3 loop is CASSVVPDLRETQYF. The CDR3 DNA follows: TGTGCCAGCAGCGTAGTACCCGACTTGAGAGAGACCCAGTACTTC.

The chain carries TRBV6-2 or TRBV6-3 and TRBJ1-2, with a weak D call TRBD1 (5 bases). This CDR3 is built from 15 residues. The V end was cut by 4 bases, the J end by 0 bases, with 12 bases between. The germline V gene has CDR1 MNHEY and CDR2 SVGEGT. CDR3 DNA sequence: TGTGCCAGCAGTTCCCGGGAGACAGCTAACTATGGCTACACCTTC. As protein: CASSSRETANYGYTF.

The chain joins TRBV3-1 (or the pseudogene TRBV3-2) to TRBJ2-7; maybe TRBD1 (5 bases). Germline CDR1 LGHDT, CDR2 YNNKEL (reference sequence). This CDR3 contains 12 residues. Trimming shortened V by 0 bases and J by 6 bases, and 6 bases separated the two germline ends. The CDR3 DNA is TGTGCCAGCAGCCAAGAAAGGGGCGAGCAGTACTTC. This translates into CASSQERGEQYF.

The V and J genes are TRBV24-1 and TRBJ2-3; D is unresolved. The CDR3 runs 14 residues. V lost 3 bases and J 2 bases, leaving 8 bases between the germline ends. Germline V gene lookup returns CDR1 KGHDR and CDR2 SFDVKD. The CDR3 region is CATSDGRLTDTQYF. For the CDR3, the DNA is TGTGCCACCAGTGATGGCCGGCTCACAGATACGCAGTATTTT.

The chain joins TRBV18 to TRBJ2-1; D is unresolved. V dropped 0 bases and J dropped 3 bases, with 0 bases sitting between them. This CDR3 region has 12 residues. Germline CDR1 reads KGHSH; CDR2 reads LQKENI. The CDR3 region has the DNA TGTGCCAGCTCACCACCCTACAATGAGCAGTTCTTC. Translating it yields CASSPPYNEQFF.

The rearrangement uses TRBV6-1 and TRBJ1-2, with D possibly being TRBD1 (6 bases). The CDR3 length is 15 residues. Germline CDR1 and CDR2: MNHNS and SASEGT. Between the trimmed V and J ends, which lost 3 bases and 3 bases, there was a span of 14 bases. The CDR3 spells CASSEGQGSDYGYTF. The CDR3 nucleotides read TGTGCCAGCAGTGAGGGTCAGGGGTCCGACTATGGCTACACCTTC.

This clone was observed once. V and J are TRBV5-1 and TRBJ2-1; D possibly corresponds to TRBD1 (6 bases). Germline V CDR1 and CDR2: SGHRS, YFSETQ. The CDR3 runs 15 residues. V gave up 3 bases and J gave up 4 bases, with 14 bases separating them. CDR3 DNA sequence: TGCGCCAGCAGCTCAACTAGGGGGAATTACAATGAGCAGTTCTTC. Translated, it gives CASSSTRGNYNEQFF.

V and J are TRBV11-2 and TRBJ2-4; perhaps TRBD1 as D (6 bases). This CDR3 spans 17 amino acids. Germline CDR1 SGHAT, CDR2 FQNNGV. V lost 1 base and J 2 bases, leaving 15 bases between the germline ends. The DNA for the CDR3 is TGTGCCAGCAGCTTAGGAAGACAGGCCGGGACCAAAAACATTCAGTACTTC. This translates into CASSLGRQAGTKNIQYF.

This chain joins TRBV30 and TRBJ2-4; 10 bases map to TRBD2. V shed 0 bases, J shed 4 bases, and the junction held 6 bases outside the gene matches. CDR1 is GTSNPN and CDR2 is SVGIG in the germline V gene (reference sequence). The CDR3 is 16 amino acids. The CDR3 spells CAWSVQSGGVKNIQYF. In DNA, the CDR3 is TGTGCCTGGAGTGTACAAAGCGGGGGGGTGAAAAACATTCAGTACTTC. The complete variable domain, with remaining parts taken from reference TRBV30 and TRBJ2-4, reads SQTIHQWPATLVQPVGSPLSLECTVEGTSNPNLYWYRQAAGRGLQLLFYSVGIGQISSEVPQNLSASRPQDRQFILSSKKLLLSDSGFYLCAWSVQSGGVKNIQYFGAGTRLSVL.

The V and J genes are TRBV28 and TRBJ1-4; 9 nucleotides align to TRBD1. Germline V gene lookup returns CDR1 MDHEN and CDR2 SYDVKM. The junction had 7 bases not matched to a gene; V was cut back by 3 bases and J by 5 bases. The length of the CDR3 is 16 residues. The CDR3 here is CASSFPTGTGNEKLFF. DNA for the CDR3: TGTGCCAGCAGTTTCCCTACCGGGACAGGGAATGAAAAACTGTTTTTT.

This clone was observed once. This chain links TRBV6-5 with TRBJ1-1; TRBD1 might be the D (5 bases). Germline assignment: CDR1 MNHEY and CDR2 SVGAGI. Between the trimmed V and J ends, which lost 5 bases and 3 bases, there was a span of 10 bases. The CDR3 is 13 amino acids. CDR3 protein: CASSTRDDTEAFF. CDR3 in DNA: TGTGCCAGCAGTACCCGGGACGACACTGAAGCTTTCTTT.

This clone was detected only once. CDR3 in amino acids: CASSLGDRDQETQYF. Written as DNA, the CDR3 is TGTGCCAGCAGCTTAGGTGACAGGGACCAAGAGACCCAGTACTTC. The chain couples TRBV7-9 to TRBJ2-5; 7 bases agree with TRBD1. The CDR3 sequence is 15 residues long. Germline lookup yields CDR1 SEHNR and CDR2 FQNEAQ (reference sequence). With V trimmed by 1 base and J by 0 bases, 2 bases remained unmatched.

This chain connects TRBV6-5 to TRBJ1-2; D is ambiguous. Germline-derived CDR1 and CDR2 are MNHEY and SVGAGI. Between the trimmed V and J ends, which lost 2 bases and 5 bases, there was a span of 9 bases. CDR3 length: 13 amino acids. DNA of the CDR3: TGTGCCAGCAGTTACAACGGTGAATATGGCTACACCTTC. Translation gives CASSYNGEYGYTF.

The gene calls are TRBV7-2 and TRBJ1-1, with a possible D match to TRBD1 (6 bases). The CDR3 has 14 residues. Trimming stripped 9 bases from V and 1 base from J, with 15 bases between. Germline assignment: CDR1 SGHTA and CDR2 FQGNSA. This CDR3 is CASTRGGQNTEAFF. The CDR3, as DNA: TGTGCCAGTACGCGGGGGGGACAGAACACTGAAGCTTTCTTT.

CDR3 sequence: CASSSGLAGGTDTQYF. CDR3 nucleotides: TGTGCCAGCAGTTCGGGACTAGCGGGGGGGACAGATACGCAGTATTTT. The V and J genes are TRBV27 and TRBJ2-3, with 16 bases lining up with TRBD2. Germline CDR1 and CDR2: MNHEY and SMNVEV (reference sequence). V was clipped by 4 bases and J by 3 bases; unmatched bases: 1. The CDR3 has 16 residues.

The CDR3 protein is CASSLTSGGATDTQYF. The CDR3 DNA sequence: TGTGCCAGCAGCTTAACGAGCGGGGGGGCAACAGATACGCAGTATTTT. This chain joins TRBV7-3 and TRBJ2-3, with 10 bases fitting TRBD2. V gave up 0 bases and J gave up 3 bases; unmatched junction bases: 3. The CDR3 loop spans 16 amino acids. CDR1 SGHTA and CDR2 FQGTGA come from the germline V gene.

The chain uses TRBV20-1 and TRBJ1-5; TRBD1 matches 7 bases. The CDR3 totals 13 residues. After removal of 4 bases from V and 5 bases from J, the junction contained 5 bases not matched to a gene. CDR1 and CDR2 from the germline V gene are DFQATT and SNEGSKA (reference sequence). The CDR3 reads CSATDRDDQPQHF. The CDR3 bases are TGCAGTGCTACTGACAGGGACGATCAGCCCCAGCATTTT.